This TCR beta chain emerged from a study of T cells in Graves' hyperthyroidism and ophthalmopathy. TCR beta CDR3 sequences were amplified from RNA transcripts. The HTBI set primed first-round TCR CDR3 RT-PCR. TCRdb ran MiXCR on the multiplex PCR reads and lists one entry per CDR3 protein. The sample includes roughly 720,000 distinct CDR3 sequences, 15% to 20% of them seen just once. Looked up from germline, CDR1 is ENHRY and CDR2 is SYGVKD. Trimming removed 0 bases from V and 7 bases from J, with 7 bases in between. The CDR3 has 12 residues. Stability of Graves' hyperthyroidism was defined as absent ophthalmopathy progression within 18 months. Patients aged 18 to 65 had newly diagnosed hyperthyroidism that had lasted under 2 months. Uncontrolled infection, other autoimmune disease, pregnancy or lactation disqualified patients from enrolment. This clonotype has ten or more counts. What it binds is unknown.

Study outcomes and limitations: Clonotypes that were expanded in thyroid above 0.001 mostly appeared in blood too.

Sequencing was performed on blood. The receptor was derived from a man in his fifties or sixties with Graves' hyperthyroidism. This chain links TRBV10-3 with TRBJ2-7; D is uncertain. Written as DNA, the CDR3 is TGTGCCATCAGTGAGTCGATATCAGAGCAGTACTTC. Amino acid sequence: CAISESISEQYF.